A single sample is the source of the 22 T cell receptor beta chains below, sequenced in a study of cytomegalovirus exposure and HLA in healthy donors. The PCR had 60 Vbeta and 13 Jbeta primers. Clones were read by immunoSEQ multiplex PCR, and TCRdb kept only the in-frame ones, dropping some. The repertoire holds 110,000 or so clones, with about two thirds as singletons. Material for sequencing was PBMCs. The source of these receptors is a woman aged 70 to 79 in good health and CMV-seropositive.

CDR3 nucleotide sequence: TGTGCCAGCTCATCGGGGGGAGGGGAAACTGAAGCTTTCTTT. It encodes CASSSGGGETEAFF. The chain has TRBV18 and TRBJ1-1; possible D gene TRBD1, 5 bases. The germline CDR1 and CDR2 sequences are KGHSH and LQKENI. The CDR3 has 14 amino acids. Trimming cost V 5 bases and J 5 bases, with 15 bases left between them.

The chain carries TRBV7-9 and TRBJ2-5; 9 nucleotides line up with TRBD2. Germline-derived CDR1 and CDR2 are SEHNR and FQNEAQ (reference sequence). The V and J ends lost 2 bases and 5 bases, in that order; junction bases with no gene match: 9. There are 16 residues in the CDR3. The CDR3 sequence: CASSLMSAGGRETQYF. The CDR3 region has the DNA TGTGCCAGCAGCTTAATGTCGGCGGGGGGGCGGGAGACCCAGTACTTC.

J is TRBJ1-3 and V is TRBV6-5; D ambiguous. V lost 0 bases to trimming and J lost 0 bases, with 6 bases between them. The germline V gene encodes CDR1 MNHEY and CDR2 SVGAGI. The CDR3 sequence is 15 residues long. The CDR3 here is CASSYSLVSGNTIYF. DNA of the CDR3: TGTGCCAGCAGTTACTCCCTCGTCTCTGGAAACACCATATATTTT.

The gene calls are TRBV10-3 and TRBJ2-5; 7 bases fit TRBD1. The CDR3 length is 14 residues. Germline V gene lookup returns CDR1 ENHRY and CDR2 SYGVKD. The ends lost 5 bases at V and 5 bases at J; junction bases unmatched: 8. The CDR3 sequence: CAISQKTGIETQYF. Written as DNA, the CDR3 is TGTGCCATCAGTCAGAAGACAGGGATTGAGACCCAGTACTTC.

The chain couples TRBV29-1 to TRBJ2-3; 13 bases are shared with TRBD2. Germline V gene sequence: CDR1 SQVTM, CDR2 ANQGSEA. The CDR3 loop spans 16 amino acids. The V gene end was trimmed by 6 bases and the J gene end by 1 base; junction bases not matched to a gene: 7. CDR3 sequence: CSVEKGLAGGTDTQYF. Written as DNA, the CDR3 is TGCAGCGTGGAAAAAGGACTAGCGGGGGGCACAGATACGCAGTATTTT.

This sequence joins TRBV4-1 and TRBJ2-7, with TRBD1 identical over 10 bases. This CDR3 is built from 15 residues. Germline values: CDR1 MGHRA, CDR2 YSYEKL. The junction had 8 bases not matched to a gene; V was cut back by 3 bases and J by 6 bases. In DNA, the CDR3 is TGCGCCAGCAGCCATGACAGGGGGCGGGTATCCGAGCAGTACTTC. Residues: CASSHDRGRVSEQYF.

This clone was picked up a small number of times. J is TRBJ2-3 and V is TRBV10-3, with D perhaps TRBD2 (6 bases). The CDR3 is made up of 13 amino acids. Germline CDR1 reads ENHRY; CDR2 reads SYGVKD. The ends were cut back, 8 bases at V and 1 base at J, with 10 bases in the middle. The CDR3 DNA sequence: TGTGCCATCTGTGGCGGGGGCACAGATACGCAGTATTTT. Residues: CAICGGGTDTQYF.

The chain couples TRBV5-1 to TRBJ1-6; tentative D call: TRBD1 (5 bases). This CDR3 region has 15 residues. V lost 4 bases, J lost 5 bases, and 13 bases lay in between. CDR1 SGHRS and CDR2 YFSETQ come from the germline V gene. The CDR3: CASSRGDGDNSPLHF. The DNA of the CDR3 is TGCGCCAGCAGCCGGGGGGACGGGGATAATTCACCCCTCCACTTT.

V gene TRBV6-5 combines with J gene TRBJ1-5; 8 bases agree with TRBD1. This CDR3 has 13 residues. Germline V lookup: CDR1 MNHEY, CDR2 SVGAGI. The V segment lost 7 bases and the J segment 5 bases; nucleotides outside the gene matches: 4. As DNA, the CDR3 is TGTGCCAGCAAGAAACAGGGGGATCAGCCCCAGCATTTT. Protein sequence: CASKKQGDQPQHF.

V gene TRBV7-2 combines with J gene TRBJ1-2; possible D gene TRBD1, 5 bases. V was trimmed by 5 bases and J by 2 bases, leaving 12 bases between them. There are 14 residues in the CDR3. Germline CDR1 and CDR2: SGHTA and FQGNSA. For the CDR3, the DNA is TGTGCCAGCAGCCCCCTGGGGGGGAACTATGGCTACACCTTC. It encodes CASSPLGGNYGYTF.

The chain couples TRBV7-2 to TRBJ2-7; 9 bases align to TRBD2. The CDR3 runs 17 residues. Germline V gene lookup returns CDR1 SGHTA and CDR2 FQGNSA. V lost 1 base to trimming and J lost 3 bases; unmatched junction nucleotides: 10. In DNA form, the CDR3 reads TGTGCCAGCAGCTTAGTGGGCCTGCGGGGGGGTTTCTACGAGCAGTACTTC. Amino acids: CASSLVGLRGGFYEQYF.

In this sample, this clone turned up a few times. The CDR3 DNA sequence: TGTGCCAGCAGTTTATTTACGGGGGGGCGAGAGACCCAGTACTTC. Its protein is CASSLFTGGRETQYF. The chain uses TRBV27 and TRBJ2-5, with 8 bases identical to TRBD2. V shed 1 base and J 4 bases; nucleotides not matched to a gene: 5. The CDR3 spans 15 residues. The germline V gene has CDR1 MNHEY and CDR2 SMNVEV (reference sequence).

The J gene is TRBJ1-2, the V gene TRBV27; possibly TRBD1 for D (5 bases). Germline V CDR1 and CDR2: MNHEY, SMNVEV (reference sequence). V lost 3 bases and J 4 bases, leaving 12 bases between the germline ends. The CDR3 is made up of 14 amino acids. The CDR3 protein is CASSLGRGTYGYTF. The CDR3 region has the DNA TGTGCCAGCAGTTTGGGGCGGGGGACCTATGGCTACACCTTC.

The chain employs TRBV18 and TRBJ2-5; D is uncertain. The V gene lost 0 bases and the J gene lost 2 bases, with 7 bases spanning the gap. This CDR3 has 14 residues. Germline lookup yields CDR1 KGHSH and CDR2 LQKENI. CDR3 amino acids: CASSPPSLQETQYF. The CDR3 DNA sequence: TGTGCCAGCTCACCACCGTCCCTACAAGAGACCCAGTACTTC.

This clone was seen only a few times. V usage is TRBV6-5 and J usage is TRBJ1-2, with D possibly matching TRBD1 (6 bases). V lost 0 bases to trimming and J lost 8 bases, with 16 bases between them. Germline V lookup: CDR1 MNHEY, CDR2 SVGAGI. This CDR3 has 15 residues. The CDR3 nucleotides are TGTGCCAGCAGTTACTCGCGCACAGGGAGTCAGGGCTACACCTTC. Its protein product is CASSYSRTGSQGYTF.

This sequence joins TRBV19 and TRBJ1-3; 9 positions agree with TRBD1. The CDR3 has 16 amino acids. The junction had 8 bases not matched to a gene; V was cut back by 5 bases and J by 3 bases. Germline V gives CDR1 LNHDA, CDR2 SQIVND (reference sequence). The CDR3 loop reads CASSPAGTGFGNTIYF. The CDR3 DNA sequence: TGTGCCAGTAGTCCGGCCGGGACAGGGTTTGGAAACACCATATATTTT.

The gene calls are TRBV10-3 and TRBJ2-3; a weak D match, TRBD2 (6 bases). The CDR3 covers 11 residues. Deletions cut 10 bases from V and 8 bases from J, with 13 bases between. CDR1 is ENHRY and CDR2 is SYGVKD in the germline V gene. The CDR3 here is CATGAGSTQYF. CDR3 nucleotides: TGTGCCACCGGGGCCGGGAGTACGCAGTATTTT.

This clone occurred a few times. V and J are TRBV9 and TRBJ2-7, with 11 bases lining up with TRBD1. Germline V CDR1 and CDR2: SGDLS, YYNGEE. V shed 4 bases, J shed 0 bases, and the junction held 3 bases outside the gene matches. CDR3 length: 15 residues. The CDR3 sequence: CASSIGTGGSYEQYF. The CDR3 DNA is TGTGCCAGCAGCATCGGGACAGGGGGCTCCTACGAGCAGTACTTC.

This clone was observed once. The CDR3 here is CASSGRVGNTIYF. CDR3 bases: TGTGCCAGCAGCGGGCGGGTGGGAAACACCATATATTTT. The chain recombines TRBV6-5 with TRBJ1-3; no definite D call. The CDR3 sequence is 13 residues long. CDR1 and CDR2 (germline): MNHEY, SVGAGI. V was trimmed by 6 bases and J by 4 bases, leaving 10 bases between them.

With regard to this clone: Other DNA sequences in this specimen translate into the identical CDR3. The chain links TRBV30 to TRBJ1-6, with D unresolved. This CDR3 is built from 15 residues. Germline V gene lookup returns CDR1 GTSNPN and CDR2 SVGIG (reference sequence). V was pared by 0 bases and J by 7 bases, with 13 bases between. CDR3 nucleotides: TGTGCCTGGAGTGTTTTGGAGGGAGGAAATTCACCCCTCCACTTT. Its protein is CAWSVLEGGNSPLHF.

This CDR3 is CASGGDQPQHF. CDR3 DNA sequence: TGTGCCAGTGGGGGGGATCAGCCCCAGCATTTT. This sequence joins TRBV19 and TRBJ1-5; TRBD1 might be the D (5 bases). Germline V gives CDR1 LNHDA, CDR2 SQIVND (reference sequence). V gave up 8 bases and J gave up 5 bases, with 7 bases separating them. This CDR3 region has 11 residues.

This chain joins TRBV6-5 and TRBJ1-1, with D uncertain. Trimming pared 2 bases from V and 1 base from J, leaving 14 bases between. Germline values: CDR1 MNHEY, CDR2 SVGAGI. The CDR3 totals 16 residues. The CDR3 reads CASSYRRDRQNTEAFF. The CDR3, as DNA: TGTGCCAGCAGTTACCGGAGGGATCGGCAGAACACTGAAGCTTTCTTT.